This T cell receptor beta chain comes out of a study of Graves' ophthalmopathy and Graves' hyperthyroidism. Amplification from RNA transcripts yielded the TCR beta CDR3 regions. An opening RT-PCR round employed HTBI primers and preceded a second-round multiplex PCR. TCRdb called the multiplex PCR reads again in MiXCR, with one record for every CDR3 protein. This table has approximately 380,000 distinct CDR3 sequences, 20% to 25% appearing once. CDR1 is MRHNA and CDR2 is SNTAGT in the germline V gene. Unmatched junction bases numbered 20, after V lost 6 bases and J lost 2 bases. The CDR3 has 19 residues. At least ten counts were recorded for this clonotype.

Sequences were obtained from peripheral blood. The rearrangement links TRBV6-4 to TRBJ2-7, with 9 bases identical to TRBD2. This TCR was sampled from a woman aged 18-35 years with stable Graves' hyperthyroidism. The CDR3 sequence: CASRPRSGRYFSITYEQYF. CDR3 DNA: TGTGCCAGCAGGCCTCGCAGCGGGAGGTACTTCTCCATCACCTACGAGCAGTACTTC.